This T cell receptor beta chain was captured in a study of cytomegalovirus exposure and HLA in healthy donors. Study background: The early release's HLA-typed donors yielded 70 million to 85 million unique TCRs. Study-level results: Most TCR beta V segments were productive about 87% or about 30% of the time in an earlier analysis. The authors listed 150 to 200 TCR beta chains as cytomegalovirus-associated.

This PCR relied on a set of 60 Vbeta primers and 13 Jbeta primers. In the authors' workflow: In a later analysis, roughly 86 million unique TCR beta chains included roughly 11 million shared by two or more donors. TCRdb keeps only in-frame clones here, not all; method: immunoSEQ multiplex PCR. That table furnishes V, J and clone size, whereas the DNA furnished D and trimming. The sample has about 130,000 clones, around 76% seen once. Germline V CDR1 and CDR2: LNHDA, SQIVND (reference sequence). The CDR3 spans 15 residues. V lost 3 bases to trimming and J lost 2 bases; unmatched junction nucleotides: 5. The table lists this clone with a few counts. What it binds is unknown.

J is TRBJ2-7 and V is TRBV19; 9 positions agree with TRBD2. The sequence came from a woman aged 50 to 60 in good health and CMV-seronegative. Specimen: PBMCs. Written as DNA, the CDR3 is TGTGCCAGTAGTATCAAAGCGGGAGGTGCCTACGAGCAGTACTTC. It specifies CASSIKAGGAYEQYF.